This record covers a single T cell receptor (beta chain). Its antigen is not identified. The ends lost 4 bases at V and 1 base at J; junction bases unmatched: 6. Per germline, CDR1 SGDLS and CDR2 YYNGEE. The CDR3 covers 15 residues. The data were taken from a study of cytomegalovirus exposure and HLA in healthy donors. The PCR used 60 Vbeta and 13 Jbeta primers. Clones were read by immunoSEQ multiplex PCR, and TCRdb kept only the in-frame ones, dropping some. The sample contains about 150,000 clones, about three quarters of which appear only once. Study-wide results and limits: Trimming of TCR beta V- and J-genes showed a link, identified in a later analysis, to a missense DCLRE1C variant.

The sample comprised PBMCs. This clonotype was sampled from a male donor in good health and CMV-seronegative. The chain is built from TRBV9 and TRBJ2-5, with 8 bases matching TRBD1. The CDR3 protein is CASSTGDRSQETQYF. The CDR3 DNA reads TGTGCCAGCAGCACAGGGGACAGGTCCCAAGAGACCCAGTACTTC.